The 7 T cell receptor beta chains listed next were all sequenced from one sample in a study of shared clonotypes between healthy human individuals. Naive CD8 isolation took CD45RO-negative cells positively selected for CCR7 and excluded terminally differentiated effector memory CD45RA+ cells. Clones were sequenced by immunoSEQ multiplex PCR, and TCRdb holds only the in-frame ones, with some missing. The table has 500,000 to 700,000 clones, 95% seen once; the top ten hold 0.095% to 0.14%. Source material: naive CD8+ T cells sorted from blood. Receptors were obtained from a woman under 40 in good health.

This clone was recorded once. In DNA form, the CDR3 reads TGTGCCAGCAGCTTAGGTCCGGGACTCAACTACGAGCAGTACTTC. As protein: CASSLGPGLNYEQYF. The gene calls are TRBV7-9 and TRBJ2-7, with a possible D match to TRBD2 (6 bases). The CDR3 is 15 residues long. Germline CDR1 SEHNR, CDR2 FQNEAQ (reference sequence). Trimming took 1 base from V and 3 from J, leaving 13 bases between them.

The chain uses TRBV7-9 and TRBJ1-5; perhaps TRBD1 as D (6 bases). Trimming pared 5 bases from V and 3 bases from J, leaving 11 bases between. Germline V CDR1 and CDR2: SEHNR, FQNEAQ (reference sequence). The CDR3 has 14 residues. The CDR3 sequence is CASSHRDFNQPQHF. In DNA, the CDR3 is TGTGCCAGCAGCCACAGGGACTTCAATCAGCCCCAGCATTTT.

This chain links TRBV28 with TRBJ1-5; TRBD1 is a possible D gene (6 bases). The germline CDR1 and CDR2 sequences are MDHEN and SYDVKM. This CDR3 is built from 15 residues. Trimming left V 2 bases short and J 0 bases short, with 8 bases between. CDR3: CASSLLQGSNQPQHF. CDR3 in DNA: TGTGCCAGCAGTTTACTACAGGGTAGCAATCAGCCCCAGCATTTT. The complete variable domain, with remaining parts taken from reference TRBV28 and TRBJ1-5, reads DVKVTQSSRYLVKRTGEKVFLECVQDMDHENMFWYRQDPGLGLRLIYFSYDVKMKEKGDIPEGYSVSREKKERFSLILESASTNQTSMYLCASSLLQGSNQPQHFGDGTRLSIL.

J is TRBJ2-5 and V is TRBV28, with a possible D match to TRBD2 (5 bases). The J call may not be correct, given that the DNA end is closer to TRBJ2-7. This CDR3 has 17 amino acids. CDR1 MDHEN and CDR2 SYDVKM come from the germline V gene. The CDR3 spells CASSYPAAEGKGYEQYF. CDR3 in DNA: TGTGCCAGCAGTTATCCAGCGGCAGAGGGAAAAGGCTACGAGCAGTACTTC.

The gene calls are TRBV6-6 and TRBJ2-3; D may match TRBD1 or TRBD2 (5 bases each). CDR1 and CDR2 from the germline V gene are MNHNY and SVGAGI (reference sequence). The CDR3 has 16 amino acids. Trimming removed 7 bases at V and 3 bases at J, with 20 bases between. The CDR3 sequence: CASTTLGASFTDTQYF. As DNA, the CDR3 is TGTGCCAGCACCACCCTCGGGGCTAGCTTTACAGATACGCAGTATTTT.

This chain links TRBV25-1 with TRBJ2-1; 7 nucleotides agree with TRBD2. With V trimmed by 7 bases and J by 8 bases, 11 bases remained unmatched. CDR1 and CDR2 (germline): MGHDK, SYGVNS. The CDR3 loop spans 14 amino acids. The CDR3 region has the DNA TGTGCCAGCACCCAACCCGGGGGGTGGGATGAGCAGTTCTTC. Its translation: CASTQPGGWDEQFF.

As regards this clone: Other DNA sequences in this specimen translate into the identical CDR3. The chain has TRBV6-5 and TRBJ1-2, with 11 bases lining up with TRBD1. After removal of 2 bases from V and 8 bases from J, the junction contained 1 base not matched to a gene. Per the germline V gene, CDR1 is MNHEY and CDR2 is SVGAGI. The CDR3 extends over 13 amino acids. The CDR3 loop reads CASSYGTGGGYTF. CDR3 bases: TGTGCCAGCAGTTACGGGACAGGGGGAGGCTACACCTTC.